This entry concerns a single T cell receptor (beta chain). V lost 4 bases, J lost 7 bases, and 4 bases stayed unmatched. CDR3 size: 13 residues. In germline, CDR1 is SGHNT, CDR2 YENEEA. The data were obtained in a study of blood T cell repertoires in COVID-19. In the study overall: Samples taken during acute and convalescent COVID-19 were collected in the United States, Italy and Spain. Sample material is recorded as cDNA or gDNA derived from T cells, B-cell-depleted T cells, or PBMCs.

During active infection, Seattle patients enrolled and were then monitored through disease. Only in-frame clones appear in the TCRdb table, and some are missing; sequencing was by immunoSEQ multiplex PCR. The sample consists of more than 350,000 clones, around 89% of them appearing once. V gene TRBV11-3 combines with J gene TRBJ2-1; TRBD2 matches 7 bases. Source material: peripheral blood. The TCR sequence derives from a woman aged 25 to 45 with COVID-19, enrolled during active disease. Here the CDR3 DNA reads TGTGCCAGCAGCTCAGGGACTATAAATGAGCAGTTCTTC. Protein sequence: CASSSGTINEQFF.